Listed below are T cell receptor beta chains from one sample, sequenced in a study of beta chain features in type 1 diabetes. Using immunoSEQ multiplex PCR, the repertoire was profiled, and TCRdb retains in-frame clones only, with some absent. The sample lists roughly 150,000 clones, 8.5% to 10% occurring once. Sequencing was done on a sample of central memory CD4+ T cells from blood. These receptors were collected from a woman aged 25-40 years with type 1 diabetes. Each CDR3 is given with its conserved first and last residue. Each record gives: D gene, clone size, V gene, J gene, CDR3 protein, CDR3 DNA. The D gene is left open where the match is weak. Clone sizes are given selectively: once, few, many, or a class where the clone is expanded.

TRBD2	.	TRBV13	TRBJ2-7	CASSLRGTGGEQYF	TGTGCCAGCAGCTTGAGAGGGACGGGGGGCGAGCAGTACTTC
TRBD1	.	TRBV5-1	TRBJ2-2	CASSSRTGYANTGELFF	TGCGCCAGCAGCTCCCGGACAGGCTACGCGAACACCGGGGAGCTGTTTTTT
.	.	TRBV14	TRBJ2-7	CASSQGQRGQYF	TGTGCCAGCAGCCAAGGTCAGAGAGGGCAGTACTTC
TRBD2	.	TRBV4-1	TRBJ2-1	CASSQDLRGKYNEQFF	TGCGCCAGCAGCCAAGATTTGCGGGGGAAATACAATGAGCAGTTCTTC
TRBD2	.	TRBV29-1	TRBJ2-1	CSVEVGSGSSYNEQFF	TGCAGCGTTGAAGTAGGTAGCGGGAGCTCCTACAATGAGCAGTTCTTC
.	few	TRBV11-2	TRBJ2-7	CASSSVNEQYF	TGTGCCAGCAGCTCGGTCAACGAGCAGTACTTC
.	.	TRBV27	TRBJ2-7	CASSLSNPLSGDYEQYF	TGTGCCAGCAGTTTATCGAATCCCCTGTCAGGGGACTACGAGCAGTACTTC
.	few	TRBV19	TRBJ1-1	CATGAAGTEAFF	TGTGCCACAGGGGCCGCCGGGACTGAAGCTTTCTTT
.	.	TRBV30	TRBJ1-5	CAWSVRHRVGQPQHF	TGTGCCTGGAGTGTCCGGCACAGGGTTGGTCAGCCCCAGCATTTT
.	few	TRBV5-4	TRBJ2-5	CASSLDRRDQETQYF	TGTGCCAGCAGCTTGGACAGGAGGGACCAAGAGACCCAGTACTTC
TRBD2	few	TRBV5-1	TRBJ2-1	CASSIIPGLAGGEQFF	TGCGCCAGCAGCATTATACCGGGACTAGCGGGAGGTGAGCAGTTCTTC
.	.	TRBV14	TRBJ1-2	CASSQGNREIGYGYTF	TGTGCCAGCAGCCAAGGAAACAGGGAGATTGGCTATGGCTACACCTTC
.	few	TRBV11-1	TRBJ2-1	CASTPKQASDNEQFF	TGTGCCAGCACCCCCAAACAGGCTTCGGACAATGAGCAGTTCTTC
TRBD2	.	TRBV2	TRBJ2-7	CASSRTSGSSYEQYF	TGTGCCAGCAGTCGGACTAGCGGAAGCTCCTACGAGCAGTACTTC
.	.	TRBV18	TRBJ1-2	CASSLSAGVANYGYTF	TGTGCCAGCTCCCTGTCGGCGGGGGTAGCTAACTATGGCTACACCTTC
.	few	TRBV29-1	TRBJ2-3	CSVNVGNADTQYF	TGCAGCGTAAACGTCGGGAACGCGGATACGCAGTATTTT
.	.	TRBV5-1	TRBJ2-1	CASMAATYNEQFF	TGCGCCAGCATGGCGGCTACCTACAATGAGCAGTTCTTC
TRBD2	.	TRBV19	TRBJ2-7	CASSLREEGYEQYF	TGTGCCAGTAGCTTACGGGAGGAGGGGTACGAGCAGTACTTC
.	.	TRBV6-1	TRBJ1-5	CASTSGYGNQPQHF	TGTGCCAGCACTTCGGGGTATGGCAATCAGCCCCAGCATTTT
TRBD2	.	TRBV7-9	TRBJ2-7	CASSSLAGGTYEQYF	TGTGCCAGCAGCTCGCTAGCGGGAGGAACCTACGAGCAGTACTTC
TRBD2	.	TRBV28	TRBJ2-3	CASSSRTSGDTQYF	TGTGCCAGCAGTTCCCGGACTAGCGGAGATACGCAGTATTTT
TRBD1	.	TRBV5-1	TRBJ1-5	CASSFGTGEGGQPQHF	TGCGCCAGCAGCTTTGGGACAGGGGAAGGGGGTCAGCCCCAGCATTTT
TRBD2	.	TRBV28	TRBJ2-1	CASSLGTTSYNEQFF	TGTGCCAGCAGTTTAGGGACTACCTCCTACAATGAGCAGTTCTTC
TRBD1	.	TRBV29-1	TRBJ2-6	CSVPGGAGANVLTF	TGCAGCGTTCCAGGGGGAGCTGGGGCCAACGTCCTGACTTTC
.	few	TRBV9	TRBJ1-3	CASRSDSSGNTIYF	TGTGCCAGCAGATCGGACAGCTCTGGAAACACCATATATTTT
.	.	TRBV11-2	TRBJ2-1	CASSLVRGYNEQFF	TGTGCCAGCAGCTTAGTGCGCGGCTACAATGAGCAGTTCTTC
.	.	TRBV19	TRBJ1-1	CASSSITQGSTEAFF	TGTGCCAGTAGTAGCATTACACAGGGAAGCACTGAAGCTTTCTTT
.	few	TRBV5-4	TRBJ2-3	CASSSSSGPTDTQYF	TGTGCCAGCAGCTCCTCGTCAGGCCCCACAGATACGCAGTATTTT
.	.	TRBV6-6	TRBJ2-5	CASQTTSQETQYF	TGTGCCAGCCAAACTACTAGTCAAGAGACCCAGTACTTC
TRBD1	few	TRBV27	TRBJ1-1	CASSLRVGGATEAFF	TGTGCCAGCAGTTTACGGGTAGGGGGCGCGACTGAAGCTTTCTTT
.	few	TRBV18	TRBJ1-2	CASSLQTSDGYTF	TGTGCCAGCTCACTCCAGACGAGCGATGGCTACACCTTC
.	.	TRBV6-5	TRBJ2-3	CATRESTDTQYF	TGTGCCACCCGGGAGAGCACAGATACGCAGTATTTT
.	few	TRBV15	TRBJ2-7	CATSRASGDWEQYF	TGTGCCACCAGCAGAGCGTCAGGGGATTGGGAGCAGTACTTC
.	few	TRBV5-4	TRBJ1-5	CASSLGGPDSNQPQHF	TGTGCCAGCAGCTTGGGAGGGCCTGATAGCAATCAGCCCCAGCATTTT
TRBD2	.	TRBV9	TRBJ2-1	CASSVLAANEQFF	TGTGCCAGCAGCGTGCTAGCGGCCAATGAGCAGTTCTTC
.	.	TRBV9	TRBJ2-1	CASSGTGGVEQFF	TGTGCCAGCAGCGGTACGGGGGGCGTTGAGCAGTTCTTC
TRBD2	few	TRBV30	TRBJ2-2	CAWRSPGLITGELFF	TGTGCCTGGAGATCTCCGGGACTAATCACCGGGGAGCTGTTTTTT
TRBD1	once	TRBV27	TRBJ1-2	CASAGTGQGYGYTF	TGTGCCAGCGCAGGGACGGGACAGGGCTATGGCTACACCTTC
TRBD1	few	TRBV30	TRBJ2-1	CAWSAGQGGKQFF	TGTGCCTGGAGTGCCGGACAGGGGGGAAAGCAGTTCTTC
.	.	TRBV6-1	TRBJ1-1	CASGAPEAFF	TGTGCCAGCGGGGCACCAGAAGCTTTCTTT
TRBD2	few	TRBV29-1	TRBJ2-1	CSLGTSGNEQFF	TGCAGCCTCGGGACTAGCGGCAATGAGCAGTTCTTC
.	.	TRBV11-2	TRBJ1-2	CASSLEGVVYTF	TGTGCCAGCAGCTTAGAAGGGGTCGTCTACACCTTC
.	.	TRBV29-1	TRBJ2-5	CSVEESAGVHGETQYF	TGCAGCGTTGAAGAGTCGGCAGGGGTCCACGGAGAGACCCAGTACTTC
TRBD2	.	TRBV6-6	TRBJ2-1	CAAKGLADYNEQFF	TGTGCCGCTAAGGGACTAGCGGACTACAATGAGCAGTTCTTC
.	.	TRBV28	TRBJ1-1	CASSVTGSGNTEAFF	TGTGCCAGCAGTGTTACAGGGTCAGGGAACACTGAAGCTTTCTTT
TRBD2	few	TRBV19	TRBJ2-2	CASSILGGTTGELFF	TGTGCCAGTAGTATCCTGGGGGGGACGACCGGGGAGCTGTTTTTT
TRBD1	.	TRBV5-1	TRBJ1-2	CASSSSQGAGYTF	TGCGCCAGCAGCTCGTCCCAGGGGGCCGGCTACACCTTC
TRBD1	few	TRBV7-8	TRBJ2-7	CASRLGQDLSYEQYF	TGTGCCAGCAGACTTGGACAGGACCTCTCCTACGAGCAGTACTTC
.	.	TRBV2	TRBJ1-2	CASKPGIYGYTF	TGTGCCAGCAAACCAGGGATCTATGGCTACACCTTC
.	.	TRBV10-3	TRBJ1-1	CAISRTGTEAFF	TGTGCCATCAGTAGGACGGGAACTGAAGCTTTCTTT
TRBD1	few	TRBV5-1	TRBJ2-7	CASSTRTGSPHEQYF	TGCGCCAGCAGCACACGGACAGGGTCTCCCCACGAGCAGTACTTC
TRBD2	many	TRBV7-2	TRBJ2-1	CASSFSGMGYNEQFF	TGTGCCAGCAGCTTTAGCGGGATGGGGTACAATGAGCAGTTCTTC